One and the same sample provided the 25 T cell receptor beta chains below, sequenced in a study of T-cell memory formation after mild COVID-19. TCRdb called the 5' RACE reads again in MiXCR, with one record for every CDR3 protein. The sample holds around 250,000 distinct CDR3 sequences, over 15% seen once. Sequencing was carried out using PBMCs or a T cell subset sorted from them (not recorded which). These receptors were taken from a man younger than 35 who had mild COVID-19 (a few samples of this study predate the infection). Cell type and time point are not known.

The rearrangement uses TRBV12-3 or TRBV12-4 and TRBJ1-1, with 7 bases lining up with TRBD1. This CDR3 is built from 13 residues. V lost 6 bases and J lost 9; bases outside the gene matches: 10. The CDR3 sequence is CASRPGTDDQAFF. The CDR3 bases are TGTGCCAGCAGACCCGGGACAGACGATCAAGCTTTCTTT.

The rearrangement uses TRBV6-5 and TRBJ1-2; possible D gene TRBD1, 5 bases. Trimming removed 2 bases from V and 2 bases from J, with 12 bases in between. CDR3 length: 15 residues. Germline V gene lookup returns CDR1 MNHEY and CDR2 SVGAGI. In nucleotides, the CDR3 is TGTGCCAGCAGTTACGGCGGGGGTATAAACTATGGCTACACCTTC. It yields the protein CASSYGGGINYGYTF.

The chain recombines TRBV7-9 with TRBJ1-4; perhaps TRBD1 as D (6 bases). Trimming removed 4 bases at V and 6 bases at J, with 15 bases between. This CDR3 comprises 15 residues. CDR1 SEHNR and CDR2 FQNEAQ come from the germline V gene (reference sequence). CDR3 sequence: CASSSLGGADEKLFF. The CDR3 DNA is TGTGCCAGCAGCTCCTTGGGGGGCGCCGATGAAAAACTGTTTTTT.

The rearrangement uses TRBV29-1 and TRBJ1-2; D is ambiguous. CDR3 length: 14 amino acids. V lost 3 bases, J lost 4 bases, and 15 bases lay in between. Germline CDR1 SQVTM, CDR2 ANQGSEA. CDR3 DNA: TGCAGCGTTGACGGCGGGAGGTCCCTCTATGGCTACACCTTC. It yields the protein CSVDGGRSLYGYTF.

The rearrangement uses TRBV7-6 and TRBJ2-5; 10 positions agree with TRBD2. The V gene end was trimmed by 4 bases and the J gene end by 3 bases; junction bases not matched to a gene: 17. CDR1 and CDR2 from the germline V gene are SGHVS and FNYEAQ. CDR3 length equals 19 residues. CDR3: CASSSKPVPSGGSKETQYF. In nucleotides, the CDR3 is TGTGCCAGCAGCTCCAAGCCGGTCCCTAGCGGGGGTAGTAAAGAGACCCAGTACTTC. Variable domain in full (rest from reference TRBV7-6 and TRBJ2-5): GAGVSQSPRYKVTKRGQDVALRCDPISGHVSLYWYRQALGQGPEFLTYFNYEAQQDKSGLPNDRFSAERPEGSISTLTIQRTEQRDSAMYRCASSSKPVPSGGSKETQYFGPGTRLLVL.

This clonotype has only a few counts. The chain is built from TRBV4-3 and TRBJ2-5, with a weak D call TRBD1 (5 bases). The CDR3 extends over 15 amino acids. Trimming pared 4 bases from V and 1 base from J, leaving 13 bases between. Germline V gives CDR1 LGHNA, CDR2 YSLEER. The CDR3 loop reads CASSPWGGVQETQYF. Here the CDR3 DNA reads TGCGCCAGCAGCCCCTGGGGCGGCGTCCAAGAGACCCAGTACTTC.

J is TRBJ2-4 and V is TRBV20-1; D may correspond to TRBD1 or TRBD2 (7 bases each). The CDR3 consists of 13 residues. V was trimmed by 3 bases and J by 8 bases, leaving 14 bases between them. The germline gives CDR1 DFQATT, CDR2 SNEGSKA (reference sequence). CDR3 region: CSARFQGGDIQYF. Here the CDR3 DNA reads TGCAGTGCTAGGTTCCAGGGGGGGGACATTCAGTACTTC.

This clonotype has ten or more counts. The chain employs TRBV5-1 and TRBJ1-3; D not resolved. CDR3 length: 17 residues. The germline V gene encodes CDR1 SGHRS and CDR2 YFSETQ. The V end was cut by 1 base, the J end by 0 bases, with 14 bases between. This CDR3 reads CASSLNGDRSSGNTIYF. Here the CDR3 DNA reads TGCGCCAGCAGCTTGAATGGGGATCGCAGCTCTGGAAACACCATATATTTT.

V gene TRBV7-9 combines with J gene TRBJ2-5; D remains ambiguous. Trimming pared 5 bases from V and 1 base from J, leaving 8 bases between. Germline V gives CDR1 SEHNR, CDR2 FQNEAQ (reference sequence). The CDR3 totals 13 residues. In nucleotides, the CDR3 is TGTGCCAGCAGCCCGGCTAGCCAAGAGACCCAGTACTTC. As protein: CASSPASQETQYF.

This clonotype was recorded a few times. The chain uses TRBV7-9 and TRBJ2-3; a possible D gene is TRBD1 (7 bases). CDR1 and CDR2 (germline): SEHNR, FQNEAQ (reference sequence). The CDR3 length is 16 residues. V was shortened by 6 bases and J by 1 base, with 17 bases between the two germline ends. The CDR3 DNA is TGTGCCAGCAGACCAGGGGGTGCGGGGCGCACAGATACGCAGTATTTT. Translation: CASRPGGAGRTDTQYF.

The genes are TRBV29-1 and TRBJ2-3; D might be TRBD1 (5 bases). The CDR3 runs 14 residues. Germline values: CDR1 SQVTM, CDR2 ANQGSEA. Between the trimmed V and J ends, which lost 4 bases and 1 base, there was a span of 12 bases. CDR3 coding DNA: TGCAGCGTTGGACAGCTCCTAGGCACAGATACGCAGTATTTT. Translation: CSVGQLLGTDTQYF.

This clonotype was counted a few times. The chain joins TRBV7-3 to TRBJ1-1; tentative D call: TRBD1 (6 bases). V lost 5 bases and J 3 bases, leaving 13 bases between the germline ends. This CDR3 has 14 amino acids. Germline V gene lookup returns CDR1 SGHTA and CDR2 FQGTGA. The CDR3 DNA reads as TGTGCCAGCAGCCCACAGGGAGGTGACACTGAAGCTTTCTTT. Protein product: CASSPQGGDTEAFF.

The J gene is TRBJ2-1, the V gene TRBV7-3, with D perhaps given as TRBD1 or TRBD2 (5 bases each). Germline CDR1 SGHTA, CDR2 FQGTGA. The CDR3 loop spans 14 amino acids. V dropped 3 bases and J dropped 7 bases, with 13 bases sitting between them. In nucleotides, the CDR3 is TGTGCCAGCAGCTTCACCGGGGCCGGGAATGAGCAGTTCTTC. Translation: CASSFTGAGNEQFF.

This chain connects TRBV5-1 to TRBJ2-7, with 11 bases lining up with TRBD1. V was clipped by 6 bases and J by 3 bases; unmatched bases: 5. The CDR3 consists of 14 residues. In germline, CDR1 is SGHRS, CDR2 YFSETQ. DNA for the CDR3: TGCGCCAGCACCTGGGGGACAGGGGGCTACGAGCAGTACTTC. Translation gives CASTWGTGGYEQYF.

This chain links TRBV7-2 with TRBJ2-1; D may be TRBD2 (5 bases). V shed 8 bases and J shed 8 bases, with 10 bases lying between them. This CDR3 is built from 11 residues. Per germline, CDR1 SGHTA and CDR2 FQGNSA. DNA for the CDR3: TGTGCCAGCCGGGCCGGGGATGAGCAGTTCTTC. As protein: CASRAGDEQFF.

This clonotype was seen a few times. This CDR3 is CASSGGKWVQETQYF. The CDR3 nucleotides are TGTGCCAGCAGCGGAGGGAAGTGGGTTCAAGAGACCCAGTACTTC. V gene TRBV27 combines with J gene TRBJ2-5, with D possibly being TRBD2 (6 bases). With 6 bases removed from V and 2 bases from J, the gap between germline ends came to 16 bases. This CDR3 contains 15 residues. Germline values: CDR1 MNHEY, CDR2 SMNVEV (reference sequence).

This clonotype came up a few times. The chain is built from TRBV5-1 and TRBJ2-7; 15 bases fit TRBD2. Germline-derived CDR1 and CDR2 are SGHRS and YFSETQ. The CDR3 sequence is 15 residues long. With V trimmed by 4 bases and J by 4 bases, 3 bases remained unmatched. CDR3 in DNA: TGCGCCAGCAGCCCCGGGACTAGCGGGGGGTACGAGCAGTACGTC. Amino acids: CASSPGTSGGYEQYV.

The rearrangement links TRBV2 to TRBJ2-7, with D perhaps being TRBD1 or TRBD2 (6 bases each). This CDR3 spans 14 amino acids. Trimming pared 3 bases from V and 6 bases from J, leaving 15 bases between. Germline V gene data show CDR1 as SNHLY and CDR2 as FYNNEI. The CDR3: CASSEGGQGVEQYV. Here the CDR3 DNA reads TGTGCCAGCAGTGAGGGGGGCCAGGGTGTCGAGCAGTACGTC.

The rearrangement joins TRBV5-1 to TRBJ2-3; the D is unclear. Germline V gives CDR1 SGHRS, CDR2 YFSETQ. The ends were cut back, 0 bases at V and 4 bases at J, with 12 bases in the middle. The CDR3 consists of 15 residues. The CDR3 sequence: CASSLDPAAADTQYF. Written as DNA, the CDR3 is TGCGCCAGCAGCTTGGACCCCGCGGCCGCAGATACGCAGTATTTT.

This clonotype was observed a handful of times. The chain combines TRBV5-5 with TRBJ1-5, with TRBD1 identical over 9 bases. CDR3 length: 15 residues. The germline V gene encodes CDR1 SGHKS and CDR2 YYEKEE (reference sequence). The V segment lost 5 bases and the J segment 8 bases; nucleotides outside the gene matches: 11. Written as DNA, the CDR3 is TGTGCCAGCAGTCGAACCGGGACAGGGAAGGAGCCCCAGCATTTT. Translating gives CASSRTGTGKEPQHF.

The V call is TRBV5-6, the J call TRBJ1-2; 7 nucleotides match TRBD1. The CDR3 spans 14 residues. Germline V gives CDR1 SGHDT, CDR2 YYEEEE. V trimming: 4 bases; J trimming: 6 bases; junction bases outside the gene matches: 9. CDR3 in amino acids: CASSPKQGLDGYTF. DNA of the CDR3: TGTGCCAGCAGCCCGAAACAGGGGCTGGATGGCTACACCTTC. The complete variable domain, with remaining parts taken from reference TRBV5-6 and TRBJ1-2, reads DAGVTQSPTHLIKTRGQQVTLRCSPKSGHDTVSWYQQALGQGPQFIFQYYEEEERQRGNFPDRFSGHQFPNYSSELNVNALLLGDSALYLCASSPKQGLDGYTFGSGTRLTVV.

This clonotype has a handful of counts. The chain employs TRBV7-2 and TRBJ1-1; 8 bases agree with TRBD1. The J segment lost 3 bases and the V segment lost 2 bases, leaving 5 bases of the junction unmatched. CDR1 is SGHTA and CDR2 is FQGNSA in the germline V gene. The CDR3 covers 15 residues. CDR3 residues: CASSLSRGPDTEAFF. The CDR3 nucleotides read TGTGCCAGCAGCTTAAGCAGGGGGCCTGACACTGAAGCTTTCTTT.

V is TRBV28 and J is TRBJ2-7, with D hard to call. The CDR3 sequence is 16 residues long. Germline V gives CDR1 MDHEN, CDR2 SYDVKM. Trimming took 5 bases from V and 0 from J, leaving 17 bases between them. CDR3 region: CASSPTPGGGSYEQYV. CDR3 sequence (DNA): TGTGCCAGCAGTCCCACCCCGGGCGGTGGCTCCTACGAGCAGTACGTC.

This clonotype has just a few counts. The chain joins TRBV5-1 to TRBJ1-5; no clear D. There are 15 residues in the CDR3. Germline V CDR1 and CDR2: SGHRS, YFSETQ. Trimming took 3 bases from V and 2 from J, leaving 12 bases between them. The CDR3 DNA reads TGCGCCAGCAGCTATCGGGGAGGCCGCAATCAGCCCCAGCATTTT. Encoded protein: CASSYRGGRNQPQHF.

The chain links TRBV7-9 to TRBJ1-2; D gene ambiguous. Germline V gene sequence: CDR1 SEHNR, CDR2 FQNEAQ (reference sequence). V lost 6 bases, J lost 0 bases, and 11 bases lay in between. The CDR3 is 14 amino acids. CDR3 DNA: TGTGCCAGCAGTTTATGGACTTCTAACTATGGCTACACCTTC. Its protein product is CASSLWTSNYGYTF.